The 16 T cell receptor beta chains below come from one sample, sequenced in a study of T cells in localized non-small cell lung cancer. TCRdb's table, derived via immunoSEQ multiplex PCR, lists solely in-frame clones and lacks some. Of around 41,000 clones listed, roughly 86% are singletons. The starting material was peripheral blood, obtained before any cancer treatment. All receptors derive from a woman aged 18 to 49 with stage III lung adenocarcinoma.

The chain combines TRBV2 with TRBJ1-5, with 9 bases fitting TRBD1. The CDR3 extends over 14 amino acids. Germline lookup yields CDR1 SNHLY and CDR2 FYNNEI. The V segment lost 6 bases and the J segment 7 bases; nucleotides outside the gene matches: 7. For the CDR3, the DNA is TGTGCCAGCAGAGGACAGGGGTACGGGCAGCCCCAGCATTTT. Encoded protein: CASRGQGYGQPQHF.

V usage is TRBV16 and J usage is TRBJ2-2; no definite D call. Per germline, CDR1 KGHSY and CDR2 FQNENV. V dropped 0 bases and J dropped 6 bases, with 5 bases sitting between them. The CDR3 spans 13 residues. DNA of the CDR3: TGTGCCAGCAGCCAATCATCGGCCGGGGAGCTGTTTTTT. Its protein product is CASSQSSAGELFF.

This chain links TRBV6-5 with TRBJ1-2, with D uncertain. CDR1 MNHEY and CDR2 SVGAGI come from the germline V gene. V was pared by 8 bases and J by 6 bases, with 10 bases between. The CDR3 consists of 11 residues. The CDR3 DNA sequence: TGTGCCAGCCGGAGGCGGGATGGCTACACCTTC. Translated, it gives CASRRRDGYTF.

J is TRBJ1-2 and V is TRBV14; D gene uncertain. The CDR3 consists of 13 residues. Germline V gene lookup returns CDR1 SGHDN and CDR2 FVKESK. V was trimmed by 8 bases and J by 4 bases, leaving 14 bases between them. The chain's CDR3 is CASQAQVGYGYTF. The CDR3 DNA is TGTGCCAGCCAAGCGCAAGTCGGCTATGGCTACACCTTC.

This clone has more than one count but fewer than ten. CDR3 sequence (DNA): TGTGCCAGCTTCTCCGGTTCGGACTATGGCTACACCTTC. Translating gives CASFSGSDYGYTF. The rearrangement joins TRBV28 to TRBJ1-2, with D unresolved. The CDR3 runs 13 residues. From germline, CDR1 is MDHEN and CDR2 SYDVKM. The V end was cut by 8 bases, the J end by 3 bases, with 13 bases between.

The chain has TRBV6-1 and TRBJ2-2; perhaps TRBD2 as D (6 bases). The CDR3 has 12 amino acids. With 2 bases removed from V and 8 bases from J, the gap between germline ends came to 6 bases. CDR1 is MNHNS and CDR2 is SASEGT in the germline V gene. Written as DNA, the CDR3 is TGTGCCAGCAGTGAACGGGAGGGGGAGCTGTTTTTT. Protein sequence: CASSEREGELFF.

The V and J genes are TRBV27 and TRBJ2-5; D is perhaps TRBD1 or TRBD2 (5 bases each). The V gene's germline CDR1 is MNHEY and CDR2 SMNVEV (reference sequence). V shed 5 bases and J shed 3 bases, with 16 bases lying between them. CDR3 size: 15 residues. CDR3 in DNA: TGTGCCAGCAGTCCGGGACGCAGCATAGAAGAGACCCAGTACTTC. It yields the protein CASSPGRSIEETQYF.

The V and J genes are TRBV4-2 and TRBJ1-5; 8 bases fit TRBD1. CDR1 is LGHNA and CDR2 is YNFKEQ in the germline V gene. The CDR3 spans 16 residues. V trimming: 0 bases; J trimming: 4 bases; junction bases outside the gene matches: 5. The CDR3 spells CASSQEGGQANQPQHF. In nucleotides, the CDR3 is TGTGCCAGCAGCCAAGAGGGGGGACAGGCAAATCAGCCCCAGCATTTT.

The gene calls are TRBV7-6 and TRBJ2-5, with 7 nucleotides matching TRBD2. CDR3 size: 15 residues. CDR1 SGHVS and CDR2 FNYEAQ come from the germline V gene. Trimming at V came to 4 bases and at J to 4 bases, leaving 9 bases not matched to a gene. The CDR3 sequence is CASSSSAGVGETQYF. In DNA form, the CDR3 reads TGTGCCAGCAGCTCTTCCGCGGGGGTTGGAGAGACCCAGTACTTC.

The CDR3 DNA reads as TGTGCCAGCACCCGAAGAGGACAGGACGATACGCAGTATTTT. Its protein is CASTRRGQDDTQYF. The chain is built from TRBV5-4 and TRBJ2-3; 7 positions agree with TRBD1. The CDR3 consists of 14 residues. V was clipped by 6 bases and J by 6 bases; unmatched bases: 10. CDR1 and CDR2 from the germline V gene are SGHNT and YYREEE (reference sequence). The entire variable domain, with the rest obtained from reference TRBV5-4 and TRBJ2-3, is as follows: ETGVTQSPTHLIKTRGQQVTLRCSSQSGHNTVSWYQQALGQGPQFIFQYYREEENGRGNFPPRFSGLQFPNYSSELNVNALELDDSALYLCASTRRGQDDTQYFGPGTRLTVL.

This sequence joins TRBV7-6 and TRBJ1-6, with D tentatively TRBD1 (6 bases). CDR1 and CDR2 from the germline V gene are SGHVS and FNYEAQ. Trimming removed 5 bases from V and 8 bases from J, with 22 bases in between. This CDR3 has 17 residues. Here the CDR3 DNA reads TGTGCCAGCAGCCTACGTCCCCAGGGGACGTCGGATTCACCCCTCCACTTT. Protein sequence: CASSLRPQGTSDSPLHF.

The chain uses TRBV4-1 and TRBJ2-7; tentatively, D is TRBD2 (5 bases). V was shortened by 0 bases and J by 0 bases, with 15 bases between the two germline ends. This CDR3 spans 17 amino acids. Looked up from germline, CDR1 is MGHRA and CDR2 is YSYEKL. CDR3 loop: CASSQDWPTGSSYEQYF. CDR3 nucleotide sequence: TGCGCCAGCAGCCAAGATTGGCCCACGGGGAGCTCCTACGAGCAGTACTTC.

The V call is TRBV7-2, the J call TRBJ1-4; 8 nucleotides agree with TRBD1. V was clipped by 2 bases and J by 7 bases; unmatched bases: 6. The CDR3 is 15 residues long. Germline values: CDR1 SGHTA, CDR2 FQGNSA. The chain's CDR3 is CASSLTGTGPEKLFF. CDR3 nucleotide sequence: TGTGCCAGCAGCTTAACCGGGACAGGCCCTGAAAAACTGTTTTTT. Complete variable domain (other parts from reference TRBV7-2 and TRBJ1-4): GAGVSQSPSNKVTEKGKDVELRCDPISGHTALYWYRQSLGQGLEFLIYFQGNSAPDKSGLPSDRFSAERTGGSVSTLTIQRTQQEDSAVYLCASSLTGTGPEKLFFGSGTQLSVL.

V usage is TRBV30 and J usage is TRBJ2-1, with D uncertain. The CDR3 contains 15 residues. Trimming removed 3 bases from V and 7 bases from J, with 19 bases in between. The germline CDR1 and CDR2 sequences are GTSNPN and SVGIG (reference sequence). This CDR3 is CAWSRRAPATNEQFF. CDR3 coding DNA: TGTGCCTGGAGCCGCCGAGCCCCTGCTACGAATGAGCAGTTCTTC.

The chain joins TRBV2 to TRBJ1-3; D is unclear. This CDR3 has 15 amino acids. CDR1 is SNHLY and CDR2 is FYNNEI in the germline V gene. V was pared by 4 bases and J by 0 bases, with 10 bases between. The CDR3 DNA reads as TGTGCCAGCAGTGCTAGACTCCTCTCTGGAAACACCATATATTTT. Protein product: CASSARLLSGNTIYF.

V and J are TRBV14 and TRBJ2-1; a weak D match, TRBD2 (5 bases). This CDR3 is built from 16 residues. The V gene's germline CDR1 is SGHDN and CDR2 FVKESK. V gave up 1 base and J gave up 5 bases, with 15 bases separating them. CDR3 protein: CASSQVPGPGDNEQFF. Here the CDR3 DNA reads TGTGCCAGCAGCCAAGTACCAGGCCCCGGGGACAATGAGCAGTTCTTC.